The 29 T cell receptor beta chains below come from one sample, sequenced in a study of lymphopenia after photon versus proton radiotherapy. Data came from immunoSEQ multiplex PCR; TCRdb stores just in-frame clones and leaves some out. Among approximately 160,000 clones, about 85% were seen once, and the ten largest hold roughly 4.7%. The starting material was peripheral blood, obtained from a patient treated with photon-based radiotherapy. The receptor set was obtained from a man between 50 and 59 years old with gastric cancer.

The chain employs TRBV6-5 and TRBJ2-5; TRBD2 is a possible D gene (5 bases). The V end lost 2 bases, the J end lost 1 base, and 8 bases lay between the germline ends. From germline, CDR1 is MNHEY and CDR2 SVGAGI. The CDR3 length is 14 residues. The CDR3 protein is CASSYVGLQETQYF. Here the CDR3 DNA reads TGTGCCAGCAGTTACGTCGGACTCCAAGAGACCCAGTACTTC.

CDR3 residues: CATSRDWTGNSGANVLTF. The CDR3, as DNA: TGTGCCACCAGCAGAGATTGGACAGGGAACTCTGGGGCCAACGTCCTGACTTTC. V usage is TRBV15 and J usage is TRBJ2-6; 8 positions agree with TRBD1. This CDR3 region has 18 residues. The germline V gene has CDR1 LNHNV and CDR2 YYDKDF (reference sequence). With V trimmed by 0 bases and J by 0 bases, 4 bases remained unmatched.

The chain employs TRBV19 and TRBJ1-4; D is undetermined. The CDR3 covers 15 residues. Between the trimmed V and J ends, which lost 6 bases and 0 bases, there was a span of 11 bases. Germline V CDR1 and CDR2: LNHDA, SQIVND (reference sequence). CDR3 sequence (DNA): TGTGCCAGTAGCCGGACGGTTGCAACTAATGAAAAACTGTTTTTT. This encodes CASSRTVATNEKLFF.

The rearrangement joins TRBV7-9 to TRBJ2-1; a possible D gene is TRBD1 (6 bases). Trimming left V 4 bases short and J 3 bases short, with 22 bases between. CDR3 length equals 18 residues. Germline loops: CDR1 SEHNR, CDR2 FQNEAQ (reference sequence). The CDR3 sequence is CASSWPRDTGTGYNEQFF. CDR3 bases: TGTGCCAGCAGCTGGCCCCGGGACACCGGGACCGGCTACAATGAGCAGTTCTTC.

This sequence joins TRBV7-2 and TRBJ2-7; no definite D call. The CDR3 extends over 13 amino acids. The germline V gene encodes CDR1 SGHTA and CDR2 FQGNSA. V lost 6 bases to trimming and J lost 7 bases, with 16 bases between them. The DNA for the CDR3 is TGTGCCAGCAGTTATGACCGGTTTGGGGAGCAGTACTTC. Translation gives CASSYDRFGEQYF.

This clone was found once. The same CDR3 also results from other DNA sequences found in this sample. The chain couples TRBV4-1 to TRBJ1-4; no reliable D call. The CDR3 length is 15 residues. V lost 1 base and J lost 8, with 14 bases in between. Germline V gene sequence: CDR1 MGHRA, CDR2 YSYEKL. CDR3 sequence (DNA): TGCGCCAGCAGCCAAGGGGGAGGTGTTCGGGAAAAACTGTTTTTT. This codes for CASSQGGGVREKLFF.

V gene TRBV6-6 combines with J gene TRBJ2-3, with D unclear. Germline V lookup: CDR1 MNHNY, CDR2 SVGAGI (reference sequence). The CDR3 has 12 amino acids. Trimming stripped 6 bases from V and 4 bases from J, with 8 bases between. CDR3 loop: CASSKMSDTQYF. The CDR3 nucleotides read TGTGCCAGCAGCAAAATGTCAGATACGCAGTATTTT.

This CDR3 reads CASSLVSRGGEQYF. The CDR3 DNA sequence: TGTGCCAGCAGCTTAGTATCCAGGGGAGGCGAGCAGTACTTC. The chain recombines TRBV7-6 with TRBJ2-7, with D perhaps assigned TRBD1 or TRBD2 (6 bases each). Germline V gene sequence: CDR1 SGHVS, CDR2 FNYEAQ. This CDR3 comprises 14 residues. V shed 1 base and J shed 6 bases, with 13 bases lying between them.

V usage is TRBV9 and J usage is TRBJ2-3; 9 bases align to TRBD1. V lost 4 bases, J lost 0 bases, and 6 bases stayed unmatched. The germline CDR1 and CDR2 sequences are SGDLS and YYNGEE. The CDR3 is 16 amino acids. DNA for the CDR3: TGTGCCAGCAGCCTGGACAGGGGCGGTAGCACAGATACGCAGTATTTT. It encodes CASSLDRGGSTDTQYF. Filled out from reference TRBV9 and TRBJ2-3, the complete variable domain reads DSGVTQTPKHLITATGQRVTLRCSPRSGDLSVYWYQQSLDQGLQFLIQYYNGEERAKGNILERFSAQQFPDLHSELNLSSLELGDSALYFCASSLDRGGSTDTQYFGPGTRLTVL.

This chain joins TRBV2 and TRBJ1-5; D not certain. The CDR3 runs 14 residues. V dropped 6 bases and J dropped 5 bases, with 14 bases sitting between them. Germline loops: CDR1 SNHLY, CDR2 FYNNEI. In nucleotides, the CDR3 is TGTGCCAGCAGAGCTGGGAGGGCCTATCAGCCCCAGCATTTT. Amino acid sequence: CASRAGRAYQPQHF.

This clone occurred once. For the CDR3, the DNA is TGTGCCAGCAGCCCACAGGGTACGAGCAATCAGCCCCAGCATTTT. This codes for CASSPQGTSNQPQHF. This sequence joins TRBV7-9 and TRBJ1-5; D perhaps matches TRBD1 (6 bases). The CDR3 covers 15 residues. The V end lost 5 bases, the J end lost 1 base, and 12 bases lay between the germline ends. The germline V gene encodes CDR1 SEHNR and CDR2 FQNEAQ (reference sequence).

This clone was observed a handful of times. The CDR3 coding sequence is TGTGCCAGCTCACCAAACGACAGAGTAGCTTTCTTT. This gives the protein CASSPNDRVAFF. V is TRBV18 and J is TRBJ1-1; D possibly corresponds to TRBD1 (5 bases). With 2 bases removed from V and 10 bases from J, the gap between germline ends came to 11 bases. There are 12 residues in the CDR3. The germline CDR1 and CDR2 sequences are KGHSH and LQKENI.

V usage is TRBV2 and J usage is TRBJ2-2, with 9 bases aligning to TRBD1. V lost 7 bases and J lost 0; bases outside the gene matches: 9. The CDR3 is made up of 17 amino acids. Germline loops: CDR1 SNHLY, CDR2 FYNNEI. CDR3 sequence: CASTPGQGFSNTGELFF. In DNA form, the CDR3 reads TGTGCCAGCACCCCGGGACAGGGTTTTTCGAACACCGGGGAGCTGTTTTTT.

This clone was seen once. J is TRBJ2-3 and V is TRBV11-3, with D possibly matching TRBD2 (5 bases). The V end lost 1 base, the J end lost 3 bases, and 8 bases lay between the germline ends. Germline V CDR1 and CDR2: SGHNT, YENEEA. The CDR3 contains 14 residues. The CDR3 spells CASSLGGQTDTQYF. The CDR3 DNA reads as TGTGCCAGCAGCTTAGGAGGGCAGACAGATACGCAGTATTTT.

V gene TRBV5-1 combines with J gene TRBJ2-5; tentatively, D is TRBD1 (5 bases). V shed 4 bases and J shed 5 bases, with 9 bases lying between them. Germline CDR1 reads SGHRS; CDR2 reads YFSETQ. The CDR3 covers 12 residues. The CDR3 coding sequence is TGCGCCAGCAGCGCAGGGTTTGAGACCCAGTACTTC. As protein: CASSAGFETQYF.

The V gene is TRBV28, the J gene TRBJ2-1; D gene uncertain. Trimming took off 1 base at V and 3 bases at J, with 13 bases between the two ends. This CDR3 has 16 residues. CDR1 and CDR2 from the germline V gene are MDHEN and SYDVKM. The CDR3: CASSLSNSEFYNEQFF. CDR3 sequence (DNA): TGTGCCAGCAGTTTATCCAACAGCGAATTCTACAATGAGCAGTTCTTC.

The CDR3 loop is CASASSGASYEQYF. In DNA form, the CDR3 reads TGTGCCAGCGCATCCTCGGGGGCTTCCTACGAGCAGTACTTC. The chain employs TRBV5-8 and TRBJ2-7; TRBD1 or TRBD2 may be the D gene (6 bases each). The germline CDR1 and CDR2 sequences are SGHTS and YDEGEE. The CDR3 spans 14 residues. The V gene lost 7 bases and the J gene lost 1 base, with 15 bases spanning the gap.

This clone was detected once. This chain connects TRBV5-6 to TRBJ1-2; D uncertain. The CDR3 covers 12 residues. The V gene lost 1 base and the J gene lost 10 bases, with 11 bases spanning the gap. Germline assignment: CDR1 SGHDT and CDR2 YYEEEE. DNA of the CDR3: TGTGCCAGCAGCTTGAATAGGGCTGACTACACCTTC. Translation: CASSLNRADYTF.

This rearrangement joins TRBV19 to TRBJ2-2; perhaps TRBD1 as D (5 bases). This CDR3 region has 13 residues. Trimming left V 4 bases short and J 8 bases short, with 11 bases between. Germline loops: CDR1 LNHDA, CDR2 SQIVND (reference sequence). CDR3 bases: TGTGCCAGTAGTAAACACAGGTCAGGGGAGCTGTTTTTT. Translating it yields CASSKHRSGELFF.

The V gene is TRBV19, the J gene TRBJ2-2; no definite D call. Per the germline V gene, CDR1 is LNHDA and CDR2 is SQIVND (reference sequence). Trimming left V 1 base short and J 4 bases short, with 7 bases between. This CDR3 contains 14 residues. In nucleotides, the CDR3 is TGTGCCAGTAGTATAGTATCGGGCACCGGGGAGCTGTTTTTT. This sequence encodes CASSIVSGTGELFF.

The chain has TRBV5-1 and TRBJ1-1; 9 bases align to TRBD1. There are 15 residues in the CDR3. Germline V CDR1 and CDR2: SGHRS, YFSETQ. J gave up 6 bases and V 0 bases, and 6 bases lay outside the gene matches. In nucleotides, the CDR3 is TGCGCCAGCAGCTTGGCTACAGGGGGCTACGCTGAAGCTTTCTTT. Its translation is CASSLATGGYAEAFF.

As for this clone: The sample has other DNA sequences that encode this CDR3 too. The chain links TRBV7-8 to TRBJ2-1; weak D call: TRBD1 (5 bases). Germline V gene sequence: CDR1 SGHVS, CDR2 FQNEAQ. The CDR3 is 13 amino acids. Trimming cost V 3 bases and J 4 bases, with 7 bases left between them. The CDR3 DNA reads as TGTGCCAGCAGCTTGCAGGGTTACAATGAGCAGTTCTTC. Translation gives CASSLQGYNEQFF.

The V call is TRBV5-1, the J call TRBJ2-5; possible D gene TRBD2, 6 bases. This CDR3 region has 16 residues. V was trimmed by 4 bases and J by 7 bases, leaving 23 bases between them. Germline CDR1 reads SGHRS; CDR2 reads YFSETQ. CDR3 sequence: CASSLTHRDRRGTQYF. CDR3 nucleotides: TGCGCCAGCAGCCTAACCCATCGGGACCGGCGGGGGACCCAGTACTTC.

The genes are TRBV30 and TRBJ2-7, with D maybe TRBD2 (5 bases). Germline V CDR1 and CDR2: GTSNPN, SVGIG (reference sequence). Trimming took 2 bases from V and 7 from J, leaving 15 bases between them. The CDR3 sequence is 13 residues long. CDR3 DNA: TGTGCCTGGAGTCGGGAAACTACGGTGGAGCAGTACTTC. Its translation: CAWSRETTVEQYF.

As to this clone: Other DNA sequences in this sample translate to the same CDR3. The chain combines TRBV30 with TRBJ1-5; 7 nucleotides agree with TRBD1. The V gene end was trimmed by 0 bases and the J gene end by 3 bases; junction bases not matched to a gene: 2. The CDR3 runs to 14 residues. The V gene's germline CDR1 is GTSNPN and CDR2 SVGIG (reference sequence). For the CDR3, the DNA is TGTGCCTGGAGTGTAGGGACAGCCAATCAGCCCCAGCATTTT. It is translated as CAWSVGTANQPQHF.

V usage is TRBV18 and J usage is TRBJ1-1; no clear D. CDR1 and CDR2 (germline): KGHSH, LQKENI. Trimming cost V 2 bases and J 2 bases, with 9 bases left between them. This CDR3 has 14 residues. The CDR3 sequence: CASSPTNPNTEAFF. The DNA for the CDR3 is TGTGCCAGCTCACCAACGAACCCTAACACTGAAGCTTTCTTT.

The chain recombines TRBV4-2 with TRBJ2-3; D remains ambiguous. The germline V gene encodes CDR1 LGHNA and CDR2 YNFKEQ. Trimming took off 2 bases at V and 0 bases at J, with 3 bases between the two ends. CDR3 length equals 13 residues. DNA of the CDR3: TGTGCCAGCAGCCAACAGAGCACAGATACGCAGTATTTT. It yields the protein CASSQQSTDTQYF.

The chain has TRBV6-5 and TRBJ1-1; 7 positions match TRBD1. The V gene's germline CDR1 is MNHEY and CDR2 SVGAGI. This CDR3 has 12 residues. Trimming took 2 bases from V and 8 from J; bases not matched to a gene: 2. CDR3 residues: CASSYETGEAFF. The CDR3 DNA follows: TGTGCCAGCAGTTACGAGACAGGGGAAGCTTTCTTT.

The CDR3 DNA follows: TGTGCCAGCAGTTTTGGGGGGACCGGGGCTGAAGCTTTCTTT. It codes for CASSFGGTGAEAFF. The chain joins TRBV28 to TRBJ1-1, with a possible D match to TRBD1 (5 bases). The ends were cut back, 3 bases at V and 6 bases at J, with 14 bases in the middle. The CDR3 is 14 residues long. The V gene's germline CDR1 is MDHEN and CDR2 SYDVKM.